These 7 T cell receptor beta chains were sequenced from one sample in a study of blood T cell repertoires in COVID-19. Data came from immunoSEQ multiplex PCR; TCRdb stores just in-frame clones and leaves some out. Found here are 90,000 to 120,000 clones, roughly 90% of them singletons; the top ten hold roughly 6%. Sequenced material: peripheral blood. Receptors originate from a human donor in a cohort sampled during active COVID-19.

The CDR3 here is CASSWTRTNNEQFF. Here the CDR3 DNA reads TGTGCCAGCAGTTGGACTAGAACGAACAATGAGCAGTTCTTC. The gene calls are TRBV6-5 and TRBJ2-1, with 7 bases that match TRBD2. CDR1 and CDR2 (germline): MNHEY, SVGAGI. J was trimmed by 5 bases and V by 4 bases; bases with no gene match: 5. The CDR3 is made up of 14 amino acids.

The V gene is TRBV5-1, the J gene TRBJ2-3, with 8 bases matching TRBD2. CDR3 length: 14 amino acids. From germline, CDR1 is SGHRS and CDR2 YFSETQ. The junction had 3 bases not matched to a gene; V was cut back by 4 bases and J by 2 bases. CDR3 sequence (DNA): TGCGCCAGCAGCACCGGACTAGCCACAGATACGCAGTATTTT. It yields the protein CASSTGLATDTQYF.

The genes are TRBV5-1 and TRBJ2-3, with a possible D match to TRBD1 (6 bases). Germline V gene sequence: CDR1 SGHRS, CDR2 YFSETQ. The ends were cut back, 4 bases at V and 0 bases at J, with 21 bases in the middle. The CDR3 covers 18 residues. CDR3 in DNA: TGCGCCAGCAGCAAACCATATTGGGACACCACTAGCACAGATACGCAGTATTTT. Translation gives CASSKPYWDTTSTDTQYF.

The genes are TRBV21-1 and TRBJ2-3; the table's D call TRBD1 went unverified against the DNA. TRBV21-1 is a known pseudogene. The CDR3 totals 17 residues. This chain's CDR3 is CASSSPRTGSGTDTQYF. CDR3 bases: TGTGCCAGCAGCTCTCCCCGGACAGGGTCCGGCACAGATACGCAGTATTTT.

The V and J genes are TRBV14 and TRBJ1-2; weak D call: TRBD1 (5 bases). V was trimmed by 2 bases and J by 7 bases, leaving 8 bases between them. The CDR3 consists of 12 residues. Germline V gives CDR1 SGHDN, CDR2 FVKESK. DNA for the CDR3: TGTGCCAGCAGCCAATTCGGGGGTGGCTACACCTTC. Amino acid sequence: CASSQFGGGYTF.

The chain carries TRBV5-4 and TRBJ1-1; no clear D gene. The CDR3 loop spans 15 amino acids. V lost 2 bases and J 0 bases, leaving 11 bases between the germline ends. CDR1 and CDR2 (germline): SGHNT, YYREEE (reference sequence). DNA of the CDR3: TGTGCCAGCAGCTTTAGCGGACTGCTGAACACTGAAGCTTTCTTT. It encodes CASSFSGLLNTEAFF.

This chain uses TRBV30 with TRBJ2-7; the match to TRBD1 covers 10 bases. The CDR3 sequence is 15 residues long. The germline V gene encodes CDR1 GTSNPN and CDR2 SVGIG (reference sequence). J gave up 10 bases and V 5 bases, and 17 bases lay outside the gene matches. The CDR3 loop is CAWCTGTGAFVKQYF. The CDR3 region has the DNA TGTGCCTGGTGTACCGGGACAGGGGCCTTTGTGAAACAGTACTTC.